This T cell receptor beta chain is drawn from a study of type 1 and type 2 diabetes patients. About the study: CD4+ or CD8+ T cells were positively selected from PBMCs with microbeads. Sequencing for the whole study yielded 18,976,912 paired-end reads.

Per the germline V gene, CDR1 is KGHSH and CDR2 is LQKENI. With V trimmed by 0 bases and J by 2 bases, 2 bases remained unmatched. This CDR3 has 16 amino acids. This clonotype was seen only a few times. Its antigen is not known. PCR was run on genomic DNA. Multiplex PCR with 30 forward and 13 reverse primers amplified the TCR beta CDR3. TCRdb redid the calling of the multiplex PCR reads with MiXCR, one entry per CDR3 protein. The repertoire includes 250,000 to 300,000 distinct CDR3 sequences, more than 40% of them detected once, and roughly 13% sits in the top ten. The study, taken as a whole, reports: V and J gene usage correlated at around 0.97 between type 2 diabetes and control samples.

Specimen: peripheral blood mononuclear cells (PBMCs). The sequence was obtained from a man aged 18 to 29 with type 2 diabetes. The chain couples TRBV18 to TRBJ2-7, with 12 bases fitting TRBD2. CDR3 region: CASSPPGLAGTYEQYF. The CDR3 DNA sequence: TGTGCCAGCTCACCACCGGGACTAGCGGGCACCTACGAGCAGTACTTC.